This T cell receptor (beta chain) was sequenced during a study of blood T cells in healthy people across ages. The study's findings and limits: Donors of long life had a larger count of naive CD4+ cells and greater diversity than aged donors. The study found TCR beta diversity correlated strongly with naive T cell percentage.

This clonotype was counted a few times. Its antigen is still unknown. A second PCR of about 6 to 11 cycles used a sample-barcoded 5' primer and a J-beta primer mix. TCRdb re-derived calls from the 5' RACE reads in MiXCR, one entry per CDR3 protein. The sample comprises 600,000 or so distinct CDR3 sequences, under 25% of which are singletons, and roughly 3.4% rests with the top ten. Germline CDR1 is DFQATT and CDR2 is SNEGSKA (reference sequence). Trimming removed 4 bases at V and 1 base at J, with 10 bases between. This CDR3 comprises 13 residues. Sequenced material: blood. The chain carries TRBV20-1 and TRBJ2-5, with a possible D match to TRBD1 (5 bases). This TCR was sampled from a man between 65 and 85 years old in good health. The CDR3 region is CSATSDTQETQYF. The CDR3 nucleotides are TGCAGTGCTACGTCGGACACCCAAGAGACCCAGTACTTC.